Listed below are T cell receptor beta chains from one sample, sequenced in a study of T cell repertoires in cytomegalovirus infection. TCRdb used MiXCR to reprocess the reads, holding one entry per CDR3 protein. Of about 260,000 distinct CDR3 sequences listed, about an eighth are singletons. The material sequenced was PBMCs. The receptors derive from a human donor in good health (CMV status not recorded). Some clones in this sample may be carry-over from other donors' samples. CDR3s include the opening cysteine and the closing phenylalanine or tryptophan. A D gene is named only where the DNA matches it firmly. The listing skips clone size in some rows; elsewhere it reads once, few, many or a size class.

j_gene: TRBJ2-7
v_gene: TRBV7-9
d_gene: -
abundance: many
CDR3aa: CASSSPTVTYEQYF
CDR3nt: TGTGCCAGCAGCTCCCCGACAGTGACCTACGAGCAGTACTTC

j_gene: TRBJ2-7
v_gene: TRBV4-1
d_gene: -
abundance: few
CDR3aa: CASSQAGAYEQYF
CDR3nt: TGCGCCAGCAGCCAAGCGGGGGCCTACGAGCAGTACTTC

j_gene: TRBJ1-1
v_gene: TRBV9
d_gene: -
abundance: -
CDR3aa: CASSVVGSPEAFF
CDR3nt: TGTGCCAGCAGCGTAGTCGGGTCCCCTGAAGCTTTCTTT

j_gene: TRBJ1-4
v_gene: TRBV28
d_gene: -
abundance: many
CDR3aa: CASSATGSGNEKLFF
CDR3nt: TGTGCCAGCAGTGCAACAGGGTCCGGTAATGAAAAACTGTTTTTT

j_gene: TRBJ2-2
v_gene: TRBV7-8
d_gene: TRBD2
abundance: many
CDR3aa: CASSLGGDYYTGELFF
CDR3nt: TGTGCCAGCAGCTTAGGTGGGGACTACTACACCGGGGAGCTGTTTTTT

j_gene: TRBJ2-4
v_gene: TRBV16
d_gene: -
abundance: few
CDR3aa: CASSHEDIQYF
CDR3nt: TGTGCCAGCAGCCACGAGGACATTCAGTACTTC

j_gene: TRBJ1-2
v_gene: TRBV12-3/TRBV12-4
d_gene: TRBD1
abundance: few
CDR3aa: CASNRLRDRGDGYTF
CDR3nt: TGTGCCAGCAACCGTCTCCGGGACAGGGGCGATGGCTACACCTTC

j_gene: TRBJ2-5
v_gene: TRBV5-1
d_gene: -
abundance: many
CDR3aa: CASRYRTAQETQYF
CDR3nt: TGCGCCAGCAGGTATCGGACAGCACAAGAGACCCAGTACTTC

j_gene: TRBJ2-1
v_gene: TRBV7-2
d_gene: -
abundance: many
CDR3aa: CASSLRLNNEQFF
CDR3nt: TGTGCCAGCAGCTTGAGGCTGAACAATGAGCAGTTCTTC

j_gene: TRBJ2-1
v_gene: TRBV20-1
d_gene: -
abundance: few
CDR3aa: CSAPGLSDTNEQFF
CDR3nt: TGCAGTGCGCCAGGACTATCCGATACCAATGAGCAGTTCTTC

j_gene: TRBJ2-1
v_gene: TRBV11-3
d_gene: TRBD2
abundance: many
CDR3aa: CASSSGTSGASSYNEQFF
CDR3nt: TGTGCCAGCAGCTCGGGGACTAGCGGGGCTAGCTCCTACAATGAGCAGTTCTTC

j_gene: TRBJ2-2
v_gene: TRBV10-3
d_gene: TRBD1
abundance: -
CDR3aa: CAITPGQGATGELFF
CDR3nt: TGTGCCATCACCCCAGGACAGGGGGCGACCGGGGAGCTGTTTTTT

j_gene: TRBJ1-5
v_gene: TRBV7-2
d_gene: -
abundance: many
CDR3aa: CASSLGGAYQPQHF
CDR3nt: TGTGCCAGCAGCTTAGGGGGGGCTTATCAGCCCCAGCATTTT

j_gene: TRBJ1-5
v_gene: TRBV6-2/TRBV6-3
d_gene: TRBD1
abundance: -
CDR3aa: CASNGQGNQPQHF
CDR3nt: TGTGCCAGCAATGGACAGGGCAATCAGCCCCAGCATTTT

j_gene: TRBJ2-7
v_gene: TRBV6-1
d_gene: TRBD1
abundance: many
CDR3aa: CASSGTGGRNEQYF
CDR3nt: TGTGCCAGCAGTGGTACAGGGGGCCGAAACGAGCAGTACTTC

j_gene: TRBJ1-5
v_gene: TRBV5-6
d_gene: -
abundance: -
CDR3aa: CASSLATAGRWQPQHF
CDR3nt: TGTGCCAGCAGCTTGGCCACTGCCGGACGGTGGCAGCCCCAGCATTTT

j_gene: TRBJ2-4
v_gene: TRBV20-1
d_gene: -
abundance: -
CDR3aa: CSARDMGPGNIQYF
CDR3nt: TGCAGTGCTAGAGATATGGGGCCCGGGAACATTCAGTACTTC

j_gene: TRBJ2-7
v_gene: TRBV20-1
d_gene: -
abundance: few
CDR3aa: CSARDRRNREQYF
CDR3nt: TGCAGTGCTAGAGATAGGCGGAACCGCGAGCAGTACTTC

j_gene: TRBJ1-2
v_gene: TRBV25-1
d_gene: -
abundance: -
CDR3aa: CASSPHHRANYGYTF
CDR3nt: TGTGCCAGCAGTCCGCACCACAGGGCTAACTATGGCTACACCTTC

j_gene: TRBJ1-1
v_gene: TRBV6-2/TRBV6-3
d_gene: -
abundance: -
CDR3aa: CASSRPYTAMNTEAFF
CDR3nt: TGTGCCAGCAGTAGACCCTACACAGCCATGAACACTGAAGCTTTCTTT

j_gene: TRBJ2-4
v_gene: TRBV20-1
d_gene: TRBD2
abundance: -
CDR3aa: CSARASRTGGPHIQYF
CDR3nt: TGCAGTGCTAGGGCGAGTCGAACGGGAGGGCCTCACATTCAGTACTTC

j_gene: TRBJ2-7
v_gene: TRBV29-1
d_gene: TRBD2
abundance: few
CDR3aa: CSVEGTSERSYEQYF
CDR3nt: TGCAGCGTTGAGGGGACTAGTGAAAGGTCCTACGAGCAGTACTTC